Following are 32 T cell receptor beta chains from one sample sequenced in a study of beta chain features in type 1 diabetes. All of the isolated RNA was reverse transcribed, so expressed TCRB transcripts were sequenced. Assay used: immunoSEQ multiplex PCR; TCRdb lists only in-frame clones, some missing. The repertoire holds some 360,000 clones, with 20% as singletons. Sequences were obtained from naive CD4+ T cells from blood. The receptors originated from a woman under 30 in good health.

This chain joins TRBV5-6 and TRBJ1-2, with no clear D. Trimming took 4 bases from V and 4 from J, leaving 11 bases between them. The CDR3 extends over 13 amino acids. CDR1 SGHDT and CDR2 YYEEEE come from the germline V gene. The CDR3 coding sequence is TGTGCCAGCAGCGCAGACACCGGCTATGGCTACACCTTC. It is translated as CASSADTGYGYTF.

This clone was observed a few times. The chain uses TRBV2 and TRBJ2-1; 12 bases match TRBD2. The CDR3 runs 15 residues. The V and J ends lost 4 bases and 4 bases, in that order; junction bases with no gene match: 2. The germline CDR1 and CDR2 sequences are SNHLY and FYNNEI. The chain's CDR3 is CASSATSGGYNEQFF. CDR3 bases: TGTGCCAGCAGTGCGACTAGCGGGGGTTACAATGAGCAGTTCTTC.

This chain connects TRBV14 to TRBJ1-5, with D unresolved. Between the trimmed V and J ends, which lost 0 bases and 9 bases, there was a span of 9 bases. The CDR3 has 13 residues. CDR1 and CDR2 (germline): SGHDN, FVKESK. The CDR3 nucleotides are TGTGCCAGCAGCCAAGATCTAGCTGGGCCCCAGCATTTT. Its protein product is CASSQDLAGPQHF.

This clone was seen only a few times. V and J are TRBV29-1 and TRBJ2-3, with TRBD2 matching over 14 bases. This CDR3 is built from 16 residues. V lost 4 bases to trimming and J lost 1 base; unmatched junction nucleotides: 4. Germline CDR1 is SQVTM and CDR2 is ANQGSEA. Written as DNA, the CDR3 is TGCAGCGTTGGGGGACTAGCGGGAGAGGGCACAGATACGCAGTATTTT. It yields the protein CSVGGLAGEGTDTQYF.

Only a few counts were recorded for this clone. CDR3 bases: TGTGCCAGCAGCCTTTACACTGAAGCTTTCTTT. The encoded protein is CASSLYTEAFF. The chain combines TRBV7-9 with TRBJ1-1; D ambiguous. Trimming shortened V by 5 bases and J by 3 bases, and 4 bases separated the two germline ends. The CDR3 is made up of 11 amino acids. Germline values: CDR1 SEHNR, CDR2 FQNEAQ (reference sequence).

The gene calls are TRBV10-3 and TRBJ1-5; TRBD1 matches 7 bases. Trimming took 6 bases from V and 5 from J; bases not matched to a gene: 10. The V gene's germline CDR1 is ENHRY and CDR2 SYGVKD. This CDR3 is built from 15 residues. The CDR3: CAIREEGADHQPQHF. CDR3 nucleotide sequence: TGTGCCATCAGGGAGGAGGGGGCGGACCATCAGCCCCAGCATTTT.

This clone was seen only a few times. V usage is TRBV6-6 and J usage is TRBJ1-5; D is perhaps TRBD1 (6 bases). Germline CDR1 is MNHNY and CDR2 is SVGAGI (reference sequence). CDR3 length equals 13 residues. V lost 6 bases, J lost 6 bases, and 12 bases lay in between. CDR3 in amino acids: CASRQGVSQPQHF. The CDR3 DNA reads as TGTGCCAGCAGACAGGGAGTCAGTCAGCCCCAGCATTTT.

This rearrangement joins TRBV29-1 to TRBJ1-1, with D possibly TRBD1 on 5 matching bases. CDR1 is SQVTM and CDR2 is ANQGSEA in the germline V gene. The length of the CDR3 is 14 residues. V gave up 8 bases and J gave up 1 base, with 17 bases separating them. The CDR3 spells CSPDNMGGNTEAFF. CDR3 DNA: TGCAGCCCCGACAACATGGGGGGGAACACTGAAGCTTTCTTT.

The CDR3 nucleotides are TGTGCCAGCAGCTCTACCTACGAGCAGTACTTC. Translation: CASSSTYEQYF. V and J are TRBV5-5 and TRBJ2-7; D uncertain. The CDR3 is 11 amino acids. Germline V CDR1 and CDR2: SGHKS, YYEKEE (reference sequence). The V end was cut by 3 bases, the J end by 2 bases, with 3 bases between.

This clone has a handful of counts. The chain couples TRBV11-1 to TRBJ2-7; D is undetermined. This CDR3 spans 14 amino acids. Trimming took 4 bases from V and 7 from J, leaving 17 bases between them. Looked up from germline, CDR1 is SGHAT and CDR2 is FQDESV (reference sequence). CDR3 bases: TGTGCCAGCAGCTCCTTCGGGTCAAGTGAAGAGCAGTACTTC. Translating it yields CASSSFGSSEEQYF.

The chain employs TRBV10-3 and TRBJ2-2; no clear D gene. CDR1 is ENHRY, CDR2 SYGVKD, per germline. The CDR3 spans 17 residues. Trimming took off 2 bases at V and 6 bases at J, with 19 bases between the two ends. The CDR3 is CAISEGVGRSSPGELFF. The CDR3 coding sequence is TGTGCCATCAGTGAGGGAGTGGGTCGTTCCTCTCCCGGGGAGCTGTTTTTT.

V usage is TRBV28 and J usage is TRBJ2-7; D is uncertain. Germline V gene data show CDR1 as MDHEN and CDR2 as SYDVKM. The CDR3 covers 16 residues. Trimming removed 2 bases at V and 2 bases at J, with 16 bases between. This CDR3 reads CASSLSWSKPTYEQYF. The CDR3 DNA follows: TGTGCCAGCAGTTTAAGCTGGTCGAAGCCAACCTACGAGCAGTACTTC. The full variable domain, rest sourced from reference TRBV28 and TRBJ2-7, is DVKVTQSSRYLVKRTGEKVFLECVQDMDHENMFWYRQDPGLGLRLIYFSYDVKMKEKGDIPEGYSVSREKKERFSLILESASTNQTSMYLCASSLSWSKPTYEQYFGPGTRLTVT.

The DNA for the CDR3 is TGTGCTAGTGGTTCTTATAGCTCCTACAATGAGCAGTTCTTC. Encoded protein: CASGSYSSYNEQFF. V is TRBV12-5 and J is TRBJ2-1; unclear D gene. This CDR3 has 14 amino acids. The ends were cut back, 4 bases at V and 0 bases at J, with 7 bases in the middle. The V gene's germline CDR1 is LGHNT and CDR2 FRNRAP.

The chain carries TRBV7-2 and TRBJ2-7; 13 bases agree with TRBD2. Germline-derived CDR1 and CDR2 are SGHTA and FQGNSA. J was trimmed by 1 base and V by 4 bases; bases with no gene match: 1. The CDR3 has 15 residues. The CDR3, as DNA: TGTGCCAGCAGCTGGACTAGCGGGGGATCCTACGAGCAGTACTTC. This codes for CASSWTSGGSYEQYF.

CDR3 amino acids: CASSYIQTGHTEAFF. As DNA, the CDR3 is TGTGCCAGCAGTTATATACAGACAGGTCACACTGAAGCTTTCTTT. The chain couples TRBV5-4 to TRBJ1-1; possible D gene TRBD1, 6 bases. V gave up 5 bases and J gave up 3 bases, with 17 bases separating them. The CDR3 runs 15 residues. Germline V gene data show CDR1 as SGHNT and CDR2 as YYREEE (reference sequence).

This clone was counted a few times. This chain joins TRBV11-2 and TRBJ2-2; 7 nucleotides line up with TRBD2. The germline CDR1 and CDR2 sequences are SGHAT and FQNNGV. V lost 4 bases and J lost 5; bases outside the gene matches: 4. The CDR3 is 14 residues long. Here the CDR3 reads CASSWRESTGELFF. Here the CDR3 DNA reads TGTGCCAGCAGCTGGCGGGAGAGTACCGGGGAGCTGTTTTTT.

This clone was observed a few times. The CDR3 reads CATRDGGNGNQPQHF. CDR3 coding DNA: TGTGCCACCAGGGATGGAGGGAATGGCAATCAGCCCCAGCATTTT. The gene calls are TRBV15 and TRBJ1-5; D is undetermined. The CDR3 contains 15 residues. The germline gives CDR1 LNHNV, CDR2 YYDKDF (reference sequence). V was clipped by 6 bases and J by 2 bases, with 14 bases between them.

This clone occurred a few times. The J gene is TRBJ2-3, the V gene TRBV14; 8 bases map to TRBD2. CDR1 is SGHDN and CDR2 is FVKESK in the germline V gene. The CDR3 runs to 16 residues. With V trimmed by 2 bases and J by 0 bases, 4 bases remained unmatched. The CDR3 DNA is TGTGCCAGCAGCCAAATGGCTAGCGGGAGCACAGATACGCAGTATTTT. It is translated as CASSQMASGSTDTQYF.

The sample holds a few counts of this clone. The chain recombines TRBV7-2 with TRBJ2-3; possibly TRBD2 for D (6 bases). There are 16 residues in the CDR3. Per the germline V gene, CDR1 is SGHTA and CDR2 is FQGNSA. V lost 1 base and J lost 0, with 11 bases in between. The CDR3 sequence is CASSLVSGTSTDTQYF. The DNA of the CDR3 is TGTGCCAGCAGCTTAGTTAGCGGAACTAGCACAGATACGCAGTATTTT.

This chain uses TRBV30 with TRBJ2-7, with TRBD1 matching over 7 bases. The junction had 14 bases not matched to a gene; V was cut back by 3 bases and J by 6 bases. The germline gives CDR1 GTSNPN, CDR2 SVGIG (reference sequence). This CDR3 spans 15 amino acids. CDR3 nucleotide sequence: TGTGCCTGGAGGGAAGGTTGGGGGACAGCTGGCGAGCAGTACTTC. Translating gives CAWREGWGTAGEQYF.

V and J are TRBV7-9 and TRBJ2-7; TRBD2 matches 14 bases. This CDR3 contains 15 residues. The V gene's germline CDR1 is SEHNR and CDR2 FQNEAQ (reference sequence). Trimming cost V 5 bases and J 5 bases; bases outside gene matches: 5. The CDR3 nucleotides read TGTGCCAGCAGCCCGGGACTAGCGGGGGACCACGAGCAGTACTTC. Residues: CASSPGLAGDHEQYF. Looking up the rest from reference TRBV7-9 and TRBJ2-7 gives the full variable domain: DTGVSQNPRHKITKRGQNVTFRCDPISEHNRLYWYRQTLGQGPEFLTYFQNEAQLEKSRLLSDRFSAERPKGSFSTLEIQRTEQGDSAMYLCASSPGLAGDHEQYFGPGTRLTVT.

The rearrangement uses TRBV2 and TRBJ2-7; maybe TRBD1 (6 bases). V was shortened by 2 bases and J by 2 bases, with 13 bases between the two germline ends. The CDR3 runs to 15 residues. Germline-derived CDR1 and CDR2 are SNHLY and FYNNEI. The CDR3 bases are TGTGCCAGCAGTGAACGGACAGTGACTACCTACGAGCAGTACTTC. Translated: CASSERTVTTYEQYF.

V gene TRBV9 combines with J gene TRBJ2-5, with 8 bases that match TRBD1. CDR1 is SGDLS, CDR2 YYNGEE, per germline. The CDR3 has 16 amino acids. V gave up 3 bases and J gave up 4 bases; unmatched junction bases: 11. As DNA, the CDR3 is TGTGCCAGCAGCGCCATTGGACAGGGCGGTCTAGAGACCCAGTACTTC. The encoded protein is CASSAIGQGGLETQYF.

This clone was counted a few times. The J gene is TRBJ1-5, the V gene TRBV30; D remains ambiguous. The CDR3 loop spans 13 amino acids. V was clipped by 3 bases and J by 6 bases, with 12 bases between them. Germline V gene lookup returns CDR1 GTSNPN and CDR2 SVGIG (reference sequence). CDR3 sequence reads: CAWSYLEGQPQHF. The DNA of the CDR3 is TGTGCCTGGAGCTACTTAGAGGGTCAGCCCCAGCATTTT.

The chain joins TRBV18 to TRBJ2-3; D unclear. Germline CDR1 KGHSH, CDR2 LQKENI. This CDR3 has 16 residues. V lost 0 bases to trimming and J lost 4 bases, with 14 bases between them. The CDR3 nucleotides read TGTGCCAGCTCACCACCAGCGCGCCCTGGAGCAGATACGCAGTATTTT. Its protein product is CASSPPARPGADTQYF.

This clone appeared a few times. The gene calls are TRBV10-3 and TRBJ2-1, with 10 bases that match TRBD2. Germline loops: CDR1 ENHRY, CDR2 SYGVKD. There are 14 residues in the CDR3. V shed 4 bases, J shed 7 bases, and the junction held 4 bases outside the gene matches. The CDR3 DNA follows: TGTGCCATCAGTGCTAGCGGGAGTCTAAATGAGCAGTTCTTC. Translation gives CAISASGSLNEQFF.

This clone has a handful of counts. The chain links TRBV4-3 to TRBJ2-7; D possibly corresponds to TRBD1 (5 bases). Germline V lookup: CDR1 LGHNA, CDR2 YSLEER. V shed 0 bases and J shed 2 bases, with 14 bases lying between them. The CDR3 runs to 16 residues. In DNA form, the CDR3 reads TGCGCCAGCAGCCAAGATAAGGGGCCCTCCCCCTACGAGCAGTACTTC. It encodes CASSQDKGPSPYEQYF.

This clone was seen more than once but under ten times. This chain uses TRBV4-1 with TRBJ1-2; D remains unclear. CDR1 and CDR2 (germline): MGHRA, YSYEKL. Trimming took 7 bases from V and 7 from J, leaving 19 bases between them. The CDR3 is 14 amino acids. CDR3 residues: CASTKAGSLSGYTF. DNA for the CDR3: TGCGCCAGCACCAAAGCCGGTTCCTTAAGTGGCTACACCTTC.

This clone was seen a few times. The chain is built from TRBV30 and TRBJ2-2; 11 nucleotides agree with TRBD2. CDR1 and CDR2 from the germline V gene are GTSNPN and SVGIG (reference sequence). This CDR3 is 16 amino acids long. V shed 3 bases, J shed 2 bases, and the junction held 5 bases outside the gene matches. CDR3 loop: CAWRTGLAGNTGELFF. The DNA of the CDR3 is TGTGCCTGGAGAACAGGACTAGCGGGCAACACCGGGGAGCTGTTTTTT.

The CDR3 sequence: CSVGPADSYNEQFF. The CDR3 DNA sequence: TGCAGCGTTGGTCCCGCGGACAGCTACAATGAGCAGTTCTTC. The chain couples TRBV29-1 to TRBJ2-1, with D possibly being TRBD1 (6 bases). The CDR3 covers 14 residues. V was clipped by 4 bases and J by 3 bases, with 13 bases between them. Germline V gene lookup returns CDR1 SQVTM and CDR2 ANQGSEA.

This chain uses TRBV2 with TRBJ2-2, with D perhaps TRBD2 (5 bases). The CDR3 totals 16 residues. V shed 7 bases and J shed 2 bases, with 17 bases lying between them. Germline assignment: CDR1 SNHLY and CDR2 FYNNEI. CDR3 region: CASTLGGQVNTGELFF. For the CDR3, the DNA is TGTGCCAGCACCTTAGGCGGGCAGGTTAACACCGGGGAGCTGTTTTTT.

The V and J genes are TRBV11-3 and TRBJ1-1, with 7 bases matching TRBD1. V lost 5 bases to trimming and J lost 3 bases; unmatched junction nucleotides: 12. CDR1 and CDR2 (germline): SGHNT, YENEEA. The CDR3 consists of 16 residues. The CDR3 here is CASSERQGSGYTEAFF. The CDR3 DNA reads as TGTGCCAGCAGCGAACGACAGGGAAGTGGATACACTGAAGCTTTCTTT.